Here is one T cell receptor (beta chain) with its context. Each CDR3 protein is one row after TCRdb ran MiXCR on the 5' RACE reads. The profile shows some 710,000 distinct CDR3 sequences, over 5% of them singletons. The CDR3 loop spans 14 amino acids. The V gene's germline CDR1 is KGHSH and CDR2 LQKENI. Trimming pared 3 bases from V and 5 bases from J, leaving 11 bases between. This entry is derived from a study of identical twins. This sequence joins TRBV18 and TRBJ1-5, with D uncertain. The sequenced sample consisted of naive T cells sorted from blood. The receptor comes from a man aged 18-30 years in good health. The CDR3 protein is CASSPYLGDQPQHF. In DNA form, the CDR3 reads TGTGCCAGCTCACCGTACTTGGGAGATCAGCCCCAGCATTTT.